The T cell receptor beta chain described here comes from a study of T cell responses to AZD1222 COVID-19 vaccine. Study in general: Second-dose groups at about 4 or about 12 weeks were pooled. Findings and limits, study-wide: Two doses of AZD1222 preceded a rise in Spike-specific TCR breadth and depth. Just a handful of AZD1222 recipients tested seropositive at baseline. In all cases, repertoires were sampled only after the peak T cell response.

As concerns this clone: Its antigen is as yet unknown.

This table comes from immunoSEQ multiplex PCR, and its TCRdb copy is limited to in-frame clones, with some not included. Among about 120,000 clones listed, roughly 84% were seen once. V was shortened by 8 bases and J by 8 bases, with 20 bases between the two germline ends. The CDR3 totals 14 residues. Per germline, CDR1 MDHEN and CDR2 SYDVKM. The specimen was peripheral blood, collected on day 0 of AZD1222 vaccination. The TCR originated in an adult in good health. The chain joins TRBV28 to TRBJ2-3, with D possibly being TRBD2 (5 bases). The CDR3 sequence is CASLGTSPFGTQYF. CDR3 in DNA: TGTGCCAGCCTTGGAACTAGTCCCTTTGGTACGCAGTATTTT. Based on the CDR3 plus reference TRBV28 and TRBJ2-3, the full variable domain is DVKVTQSSRYLVKRTGEKVFLECVQDMDHENMFWYRQDPGLGLRLIYFSYDVKMKEKGDIPEGYSVSREKKERFSLILESASTNQTSMYLCASLGTSPFGTQYFGPGTRLTVL.